Below are 8 T cell receptor beta chains sequenced from a single sample in a study of T cells in Graves' hyperthyroidism and ophthalmopathy. RNA transcripts were the template for amplifying TCR beta CDR3 regions. The HTBI primer set served for first-round RT-PCR of the TCR CDR3. TCRdb ran MiXCR on the multiplex PCR reads and lists one entry per CDR3 protein. Among around 300,000 distinct CDR3 sequences listed, approximately 14% were seen once. The sequenced sample was blood. These receptors originate from a woman aged 50 to 60 with Graves' hyperthyroidism that later progressed to Graves' ophthalmopathy.

The J gene is TRBJ1-4, the V gene TRBV19, with a tentative D call TRBD1 (6 bases). The CDR3 runs 14 residues. Trimming removed 3 bases at V and 8 bases at J, with 13 bases between. The germline gives CDR1 LNHDA, CDR2 SQIVND (reference sequence). CDR3 sequence: CASSISRGAEKLFF. The CDR3 DNA is TGTGCCAGTAGTATTAGCAGGGGAGCCGAAAAACTGTTTTTT.

This clonotype has more than one count but fewer than ten. DNA for the CDR3: TGTGCCAGCAGCGTAGGAGCAGGGCCTAGCACAGATACGCAGTATTTT. It encodes CASSVGAGPSTDTQYF. The chain has TRBV9 and TRBJ2-3, with a possible D match to TRBD1 (5 bases). Trimming removed 0 bases at V and 0 bases at J, with 11 bases between. Germline V CDR1 and CDR2: SGDLS, YYNGEE. The CDR3 is made up of 16 amino acids.

The sample holds many counts of this clonotype. The chain joins TRBV6-8 to TRBJ2-2; TRBD1 aligns across 7 bases. The V gene end was trimmed by 4 bases and the J gene end by 0 bases; junction bases not matched to a gene: 8. Looked up from germline, CDR1 is MNHGY and CDR2 is SAAAGT. The CDR3 is made up of 17 amino acids. Here the CDR3 DNA reads TGTGCCAGCAGTTGGACCCCCGGGACAGCGAACACCGGGGAGCTGTTTTTT. Translating gives CASSWTPGTANTGELFF.

This clonotype was recorded at least ten times. The V call is TRBV18, the J call TRBJ1-1; D is ambiguous. The length of the CDR3 is 13 residues. Trimming took 3 bases from V and 1 from J, leaving 6 bases between them. CDR1 is KGHSH, CDR2 LQKENI, per germline. The chain's CDR3 is CASSPVKNTEAFF. CDR3 sequence (DNA): TGTGCCAGCTCACCTGTCAAGAACACTGAAGCTTTCTTT.

This clonotype showed up many times. The rearrangement links TRBV5-1 to TRBJ2-1; D uncertain. The germline V gene has CDR1 SGHRS and CDR2 YFSETQ. Trimming left V 1 base short and J 8 bases short, with 10 bases between. There are 13 residues in the CDR3. CDR3 protein: CASSLTSIDEQFF. The CDR3 nucleotides read TGCGCCAGCAGCTTGACCAGTATCGATGAGCAGTTCTTC.

Only a few counts were recorded for this clonotype. This chain joins TRBV6-6 and TRBJ1-2; tentative D call: TRBD1 (6 bases). This CDR3 contains 16 residues. The germline V and J ends were trimmed by 2 bases and 0 bases, with 13 bases remaining between them. The germline V gene encodes CDR1 MNHNY and CDR2 SVGAGI (reference sequence). CDR3 in amino acids: CASSYGGHLANYGYTF. The CDR3 nucleotides are TGTGCCAGCAGTTACGGGGGACACTTAGCTAACTATGGCTACACCTTC.

This clonotype was seen repeatedly, ten times or more. The V gene is TRBV20-1, the J gene TRBJ1-2; no clear D. Germline-derived CDR1 and CDR2 are DFQATT and SNEGSKA (reference sequence). V was cut by 0 bases and J by 4 bases, with 9 bases left in between. CDR3 size: 13 residues. For the CDR3, the DNA is TGCAGTGCTAGAGAGAGGGCGGGCTATGGCTACACCTTC. Amino acids: CSARERAGYGYTF.

This clonotype was detected once. The chain joins TRBV7-2 to TRBJ2-5; D is perhaps TRBD2 (7 bases). The CDR3 spans 21 residues. The V gene's germline CDR1 is SGHTA and CDR2 FQGNSA. V lost 5 bases, J lost 3 bases, and 34 bases lay in between. The CDR3 region is CASSIHAPGGLARVYKETQYF. For the CDR3, the DNA is TGTGCCAGCAGCATACACGCGCCGGGGGGCCTAGCGCGGGTATATAAAGAGACCCAGTACTTC.